The 23 T cell receptor beta chains below were found in one sample sequenced in a study of T cells expressing NK-cell markers. Following a re-call of the 5' RACE reads, TCRdb has one entry per CDR3 protein and lacks DNA. This sample carries 140,000 to 150,000 distinct CDR3 sequences, with 12% going to the ten biggest clones. The sample consisted of blood T cells: a sorted CD56 or NKG2C T cell subset, CD4+ or CD8+ T cells, or bulk PBMC T cells (not recorded which). These receptors all stem from a man between 18 and 29 years old in good health.

The V call is TRBV4-2, the J call TRBJ2-5; TCRdb's assignment of TRBD2 cannot be checked, as there is no DNA. The CDR3 is 16 residues long. In germline, CDR1 is LGHNA, CDR2 YNFKEQ. The CDR3 loop reads CASSQDRRGSSETQYF.

This chain links TRBV28 with TRBJ2-7; without DNA, the TCRdb call of TRBD2 cannot be checked. CDR1 and CDR2 (germline): MDHEN, SYDVKM. This CDR3 is built from 14 residues. CDR3 sequence: CASSLASGAYEQYF. Full variable domain (missing parts from reference TRBV28 and TRBJ2-7): DVKVTQSSRYLVKRTGEKVFLECVQDMDHENMFWYRQDPGLGLRLIYFSYDVKMKEKGDIPEGYSVSREKKERFSLILESASTNQTSMYLCASSLASGAYEQYFGPGTRLTVT.

This chain joins TRBV2 and TRBJ1-2; TCRdb designates TRBD1, a call that cannot be tested without DNA. Germline V gives CDR1 SNHLY, CDR2 FYNNEI. The CDR3 runs 13 residues. CDR3 residues: CASSESRDYGYTF.

The J gene is TRBJ2-1, the V gene TRBV5-1; the TCRdb call, TRBD2, lacks DNA for checking. Looked up from germline, CDR1 is SGHRS and CDR2 is YFSETQ. The CDR3 runs 15 residues. CDR3 residues: CASSLGLDRYNEQFF. Full variable domain (missing parts from reference TRBV5-1 and TRBJ2-1): KAGVTQTPRYLIKTRGQQVTLSCSPISGHRSVSWYQQTPGQGLQFLFEYFSETQRNKGNFPGRFSGRQFSNSRSEMNVSTLELGDSALYLCASSLGLDRYNEQFFGPGTRLTVL.

This chain connects TRBV6-5 to TRBJ2-5; the D call from TCRdb, TRBD1, cannot be confirmed without DNA. CDR1 MNHEY and CDR2 SVGAGI come from the germline V gene. The CDR3 has 13 residues. The CDR3 region is CASSLQGRETQYF.

The chain recombines TRBV25-1 with TRBJ2-1. The CDR3 is 12 residues long. Germline CDR1 and CDR2: MGHDK and SYGVNS. The CDR3 is CASSATTNEQFF.

The V gene is TRBV20-1, the J gene TRBJ2-2. CDR1 and CDR2 (germline): DFQATT, SNEGSKA (reference sequence). CDR3 length: 15 amino acids. The CDR3 sequence: CSAPLKGTNTGELFF.

The chain links TRBV9 to TRBJ2-7; the TCRdb call, TRBD1, lacks DNA for checking. This CDR3 is built from 14 residues. CDR1 SGDLS and CDR2 YYNGEE come from the germline V gene. Here the CDR3 reads CASSPSAADYEQYF.

The gene calls are TRBV19 and TRBJ2-1; TCRdb lists TRBD1, though no DNA is available to test this call. This CDR3 comprises 15 residues. Germline CDR1 and CDR2: LNHDA and SQIVND (reference sequence). The CDR3 loop reads CASSHGDSKYNEQFF.

The CDR3 spells CATSDWGTGRNEQFF. The rearrangement uses TRBV24-1 and TRBJ2-1; TCRdb reports TRBD2, a call that lacks DNA to check it against. There are 15 residues in the CDR3. CDR1 and CDR2 (germline): KGHDR, SFDVKD.

The J gene is TRBJ1-1, the V gene TRBV6-6. The CDR3 consists of 13 residues. The germline V gene encodes CDR1 MNHNY and CDR2 SVGAGI (reference sequence). The CDR3 loop reads CASRWTMNTEAFF.

This chain joins TRBV6-1 and TRBJ2-5; TCRdb designates TRBD2, a call that cannot be tested without DNA. The CDR3 has 15 amino acids. Germline V lookup: CDR1 MNHNS, CDR2 SASEGT. The CDR3 reads CASSPWTSMEETQYF.

This chain joins TRBV7-9 and TRBJ2-7; the D call of TRBD1 rests on TCRdb alone, since no DNA is present to check it. The length of the CDR3 is 14 residues. The germline V gene encodes CDR1 SEHNR and CDR2 FQNEAQ (reference sequence). CDR3 sequence reads: CASSPRDRTYEQYF.

The chain uses TRBV27 and TRBJ1-2. Germline lookup yields CDR1 MNHEY and CDR2 SMNVEV (reference sequence). The CDR3 has 13 amino acids. CDR3 amino acids: CASSLSANYGYTF.

The gene calls are TRBV4-1 and TRBJ2-7. Germline V gene lookup returns CDR1 MGHRA and CDR2 YSYEKL. The length of the CDR3 is 13 residues. The CDR3 sequence: CASSPTTGYEQYF.

The J gene is TRBJ2-1, the V gene TRBV11-2; no DNA is available, so the TRBD2 call from TCRdb remains unchecked. Germline V gene lookup returns CDR1 SGHAT and CDR2 FQNNGV. This CDR3 contains 15 residues. The CDR3 region is CASSLGSFREGEQFF.

The V and J genes are TRBV20-1 and TRBJ2-5. This CDR3 region has 18 residues. The germline CDR1 and CDR2 sequences are DFQATT and SNEGSKA (reference sequence). CDR3 region: CSARDLIAGLHKGETQYF.

The CDR3: CAWSATGGLDEQYF. The chain links TRBV30 to TRBJ2-7; TCRdb lists TRBD1, though no DNA is available to test this call. Looked up from germline, CDR1 is GTSNPN and CDR2 is SVGIG (reference sequence). The CDR3 length is 14 residues.

The chain uses TRBV30 and TRBJ2-1; TCRdb's D call of TRBD1 is untestable without DNA. Germline CDR1 and CDR2: GTSNPN and SVGIG (reference sequence). This CDR3 region has 13 residues. The CDR3 sequence is CAWKYRAADEQFF.

The chain links TRBV15 to TRBJ2-3; the TCRdb D gene call, TRBD2, has no DNA to confirm it. The length of the CDR3 is 14 residues. CDR1 LNHNV and CDR2 YYDKDF come from the germline V gene (reference sequence). The CDR3 is CATRGGTSIDTQYF. Supplemented by reference TRBV15 and TRBJ2-3, the full variable domain reads DAMVIQNPRYQVTQFGKPVTLSCSQTLNHNVMYWYQQKSSQAPKLLFHYYDKDFNNEADTPDNFQSRRPNTSFCFLDIRSPGLGDTAMYLCATRGGTSIDTQYFGPGTRLTVL.

The V gene is TRBV7-2, the J gene TRBJ2-1; with no DNA, the TCRdb D assignment of TRBD1 cannot be verified. The germline CDR1 and CDR2 sequences are SGHTA and FQGNSA. This CDR3 contains 16 residues. The CDR3 spells CASSLLTGTADNEQFF.

The chain uses TRBV5-1 and TRBJ1-1. The CDR3 totals 13 residues. Germline lookup yields CDR1 SGHRS and CDR2 YFSETQ. CDR3 loop: CASSSPWDTEAFF.

V and J are TRBV19 and TRBJ1-1; TCRdb indicates TRBD1, and absent DNA this call remains unverified. This CDR3 has 15 amino acids. The V gene's germline CDR1 is LNHDA and CDR2 SQIVND (reference sequence). CDR3 amino acids: CASIRWGDMNTEAFF.